These T cell receptor beta chains were read from a single sample in a study of blood T cell repertoires in COVID-19. The method was immunoSEQ multiplex PCR; TCRdb's version includes in-frame clones alone and lacks a portion of them. The profile shows roughly 160,000 clones, roughly 90% of them singletons. The sample taken for sequencing was peripheral blood. These receptors all come from a woman aged 55-70 years who had recovered from COVID-19. Each CDR3 is given with its conserved first and last residue. The D gene is left open where the match is weak. Clone size is shown for a subset of rows, as once, few, many or a class of expanded clone.

v_call,d_call,j_call,clone_size,cdr3_aa,cdr3_nt
TRBV3-1/TRBV3-2,TRBD1,TRBJ1-2,-,CASSRGTGGIRSYGYTF,TGTGCCAGCAGCCGTGGGACAGGGGGCATTCGAAGCTATGGCTACACCTTC
TRBV7-9,TRBD1,TRBJ1-2,-,CASSLAGGAGGYTF,TGTGCCAGCAGCTTAGCAGGGGGCGCCGGTGGCTACACCTTC
TRBV5-1,TRBD2,TRBJ2-3,once,CASSLSSGGASDTQYF,TGCGCCAGCAGCCTATCTAGCGGGGGGGCGTCAGATACGCAGTATTTT
TRBV5-1,TRBD1,TRBJ2-2,-,CASSLGGQARRTGELFF,TGCGCCAGCAGCTTGGGGGGACAGGCACGACGGACCGGGGAGCTGTTTTTT
TRBV3-1/TRBV3-2,-,TRBJ1-1,-,CASSQITGNTEAFF,TGTGCCAGCAGCCAAATAACAGGGAACACTGAAGCTTTCTTT
TRBV29-1,TRBD1,TRBJ1-1,-,CSVEDRGYTEAFF,TGCAGCGTTGAGGACAGGGGGTACACTGAAGCTTTCTTT
TRBV27,TRBD1,TRBJ1-6,-,CASSFSGTGTSPLHF,TGTGCCAGCAGTTTTTCCGGGACAGGGACTTCACCCCTCCACTTT
TRBV11-3,-,TRBJ1-1,once,CASSLGGANTEAFF,TGTGCCAGCAGCTTAGGGGGAGCGAACACTGAAGCTTTCTTT
TRBV11-2,TRBD1,TRBJ1-2,-,CASSSDRGGGYTF,TGTGCCAGCAGCTCCGACAGGGGAGGTGGCTACACCTTC
TRBV24-1,TRBD1,TRBJ2-3,-,CATSDPGQGTDTQYF,TGTGCCACCAGTGATCCGGGACAGGGAACAGATACGCAGTATTTT
TRBV28,-,TRBJ1-5,-,CASSQTGSYSNQPQHF,TGTGCCAGCAGTCAAACAGGCTCCTATAGCAATCAGCCCCAGCATTTT
TRBV9,-,TRBJ2-7,-,CASSEGPWGRSYEQYF,TGTGCCAGCAGCGAGGGCCCATGGGGGCGGTCATACGAGCAGTACTTC
TRBV5-4,TRBD2,TRBJ2-3,-,CASSTASGGTDTQYF,TGTGCCAGCTCGACGGCTAGCGGGGGGACAGATACGCAGTATTTT
TRBV5-4,TRBD1,TRBJ2-1,-,CASSSGQGYYNEQFF,TGTGCCAGCAGCTCGGGACAGGGCTACTACAATGAGCAGTTCTTC
TRBV19,-,TRBJ2-7,-,CARTIRGARITSYEQYF,TGTGCCAGAACCATACGCGGGGCCAGAATTACCTCCTACGAGCAGTACTTC
TRBV11-2,-,TRBJ2-3,-,CASSLGGAGGTDTQYF,TGTGCCAGCAGCCTAGGGGGGGCCGGGGGGACAGATACGCAGTATTTT
TRBV18,-,TRBJ1-6,-,CASSREAGEDSPLHF,TGTGCCAGCTCACGGGAGGCTGGGGAAGATTCACCCCTCCACTTT
TRBV6-5,TRBD1,TRBJ1-4,-,CASSYRTGVGEKLFF,TGTGCCAGCAGTTACCGGACAGGGGTTGGTGAAAAACTGTTTTTT
TRBV2,-,TRBJ2-3,-,CASSEAGGVPPDTQYF,TGTGCCAGCAGTGAAGCGGGGGGTGTACCCCCAGATACGCAGTATTTT
TRBV3-1/TRBV3-2,-,TRBJ2-5,-,CASSQGRGRVGETQYF,TGTGCCAGCAGCCAAGGGAGGGGGAGGGTCGGAGAGACCCAGTACTTC
TRBV28,TRBD1,TRBJ2-3,-,CASSKDRGFPDTQYF,TGTGCCAGCAGCAAGGACAGGGGGTTCCCAGATACGCAGTATTTT
TRBV28,-,TRBJ1-1,-,CASRPGINTEAFF,TGTGCCAGCAGACCAGGAATAAACACTGAAGCTTTCTTT
TRBV27,-,TRBJ1-4,-,CASTKGGANEKLFF,TGTGCCAGCACAAAAGGGGGGGCAAATGAAAAACTGTTTTTT
TRBV5-5,-,TRBJ2-7,-,CASSLTSGQQYF,TGTGCCAGCAGCTTAACCTCGGGTCAGCAGTACTTC
TRBV19,TRBD1,TRBJ1-2,-,CASSIDRGPRGYTF,TGTGCCAGTAGTATAGACAGGGGGCCACGAGGCTACACCTTC
TRBV4-2,-,TRBJ1-2,once,CASSQARDSRFPYGYTF,TGTGCCAGCAGCCAAGCTCGAGACAGCCGATTCCCATATGGCTACACCTTC
TRBV5-1,-,TRBJ1-1,-,CASSLDRTMNTEAFF,TGCGCCAGCAGCTTGGACAGGACGATGAACACTGAAGCTTTCTTT
TRBV20-1,TRBD2,TRBJ2-5,few,CSASPTSGGAGETQYF,TGCAGTGCTAGTCCGACTAGCGGGGGGGCCGGGGAGACCCAGTACTTC
TRBV5-1,-,TRBJ2-3,once,CASSPFQGRLSDTQYF,TGCGCCAGCAGCCCCTTCCAGGGGCGTTTATCAGATACGCAGTATTTT
TRBV18,TRBD2,TRBJ2-2,once,CASSRAPSTSGTNTGELFF,TGTGCCAGCTCACGTGCCCCCTCGACTAGCGGGACGAACACCGGGGAGCTGTTTTTT
TRBV10-3,-,TRBJ1-2,-,CAISESEGRTGIGGYTF,TGTGCCATCAGTGAGTCGGAGGGAAGGACTGGGATTGGGGGCTACACCTTC
TRBV7-9,TRBD2,TRBJ2-3,-,CASSSATSGGAADTQYF,TGTGCCAGCAGCTCGGCGACTAGCGGGGGGGCGGCAGATACGCAGTATTTT
TRBV6-6,-,TRBJ2-1,-,CASRNPTGLGQFF,TGTGCCAGCAGAAACCCGACAGGCCTAGGGCAGTTCTTC
TRBV2,-,TRBJ1-3,-,CASSAVTIYF,TGTGCCAGCAGTGCTGTCACCATATATTTT
TRBV3-1/TRBV3-2,-,TRBJ1-6,-,CASSQDRASNSPLHF,TGTGCCAGCAGCCAAGACAGGGCCAGTAATTCACCCCTCCACTTT
TRBV4-2,TRBD2,TRBJ2-7,-,CASSQRTSGGSPYEQYF,TGTGCCAGCAGCCAACGGACTAGCGGGGGTTCCCCCTACGAGCAGTACTTC
TRBV27,-,TRBJ1-1,-,CASSFRIRGTEAFF,TGTGCCAGCAGTTTCCGGATAAGGGGCACTGAAGCTTTCTTT
TRBV5-4,-,TRBJ2-3,once,CASSLGVDTQYF,TGTGCCAGCAGCCTAGGTGTGGATACGCAGTATTTT
TRBV5-1,TRBD1,TRBJ2-2,few,CASSPPGQANTGELFF,TGCGCCAGCAGCCCCCCGGGACAGGCGAACACCGGGGAGCTGTTTTTT
TRBV23-1,TRBD2,TRBJ2-3,-,CASSHRLAGDLSTDTQYF,TGCGCCAGCTCCCACCGGCTAGCGGGGGACCTAAGCACAGATACGCAGTATTTT
TRBV5-1,TRBD1,TRBJ1-1,-,CASSLGTGFGNTEAFF,TGCGCCAGCAGCCTAGGGACAGGGTTCGGGAACACTGAAGCTTTCTTT
TRBV6-5,-,TRBJ2-5,-,CASSYDYGKTQYF,TGTGCCAGCAGTTACGACTACGGAAAGACCCAGTACTTC
TRBV6-2/TRBV6-3,-,TRBJ2-7,-,CASSLQGGLPYEQYF,TGTGCCAGCAGCCTACAGGGTGGTCTTCCCTACGAGCAGTACTTC
TRBV3-1/TRBV3-2,TRBD2,TRBJ2-3,-,CASSQDLAGGADTQYF,TGTGCCAGCAGCCAAGACCTAGCGGGGGGCGCAGATACGCAGTATTTT
TRBV5-5,TRBD1,TRBJ1-2,-,CASSETGTAYGYTF,TGTGCCAGCAGTGAAACCGGGACAGCGTATGGCTACACCTTC
TRBV4-2,TRBD2,TRBJ2-1,-,CASSTQTSGGYNEQFF,TGTGCCAGCAGCACCCAGACTAGCGGGGGGTACAATGAGCAGTTCTTC
TRBV6-1,-,TRBJ2-2,-,CASSEQGNTGELFF,TGTGCCAGCAGTGAGCAGGGAAACACCGGGGAGCTGTTTTTT
TRBV11-2,-,TRBJ1-3,once,CASRPTYSGNTIYF,TGTGCCAGCAGGCCTACTTACTCTGGAAACACCATATATTTT
TRBV7-9,-,TRBJ2-1,-,CASSFLEDEQFF,TGTGCCAGCAGCTTTTTGGAGGATGAGCAGTTCTTC
TRBV4-1,TRBD1,TRBJ1-6,-,CASSQRDSSGGNSPLHF,TGCGCCAGCAGCCAGAGGGACAGTTCCGGGGGAAATTCACCCCTCCACTTT